One and the same sample provided the 25 T cell receptor beta chains below, sequenced in a study of metastatic and nonmetastatic thyroid tumors. With MiXCR, TCRdb reprocessed the PCR reads. This table has thousands of clones, roughly 35% appearing once. Thyroid surgery was performed in patients who had received no treatment beforehand. The sequenced material came from adjacent normal tissue. The receptors derive from a male donor with papillary thyroid cancer or a benign thyroid nodule (not recorded which). Some clones in this sample may be carry-over from other donors' samples.

This clone was detected a few times. This chain links TRBV11-3 with TRBJ1-1; TRBD1 agrees at 9 bases. J was trimmed by 4 bases and V by 8 bases; bases with no gene match: 8. Germline CDR1 and CDR2: SGHNT and YENEEA. The CDR3 runs to 14 residues. CDR3: CASGKQGAGTEAFF. The CDR3 coding sequence is TGTGCCAGCGGGAAACAGGGGGCCGGCACTGAAGCTTTCTTT. The complete variable domain, with remaining parts taken from reference TRBV11-3 and TRBJ1-1, reads EAGVVQSPRYKIIEKKQPVAFWCNPISGHNTLYWYLQNLGQGPELLIRYENEEAVDDSQLPKDRFSAERLKGVDSTLKIQPAELGDSAVYLCASGKQGAGTEAFFGQGTRLTVV.

This chain connects TRBV5-1 to TRBJ1-3, with D perhaps matching TRBD1 (5 bases). Germline V gene data show CDR1 as SGHRS and CDR2 as YFSETQ. The V and J ends lost 0 bases and 0 bases respectively, with 7 bases between them. This CDR3 is 15 amino acids long. CDR3 region: CASSLAGGSGNTIYF. CDR3 coding DNA: TGCGCCAGCAGCTTGGCCGGGGGCTCTGGAAACACCATATATTTT. Complete variable domain (other parts from reference TRBV5-1 and TRBJ1-3): KAGVTQTPRYLIKTRGQQVTLSCSPISGHRSVSWYQQTPGQGLQFLFEYFSETQRNKGNFPGRFSGRQFSNSRSEMNVSTLELGDSALYLCASSLAGGSGNTIYFGEGSWLTVV.

This clone was found a few times. V is TRBV5-5 and J is TRBJ2-2, with 8 bases fitting TRBD2. The length of the CDR3 is 15 residues. CDR1 and CDR2 (germline): SGHKS, YYEKEE (reference sequence). The J segment lost 2 bases and the V segment lost 2 bases, leaving 2 bases of the junction unmatched. The CDR3 is CASSFGGGNTGELFF. DNA of the CDR3: TGTGCCAGCAGCTTCGGGGGGGGTAACACCGGGGAGCTGTTTTTT.

The J gene is TRBJ2-2, the V gene TRBV28, with 7 bases matching TRBD2. V lost 3 bases and J lost 4; bases outside the gene matches: 5. CDR1 and CDR2 (germline): MDHEN, SYDVKM. The CDR3 spans 15 residues. CDR3 coding DNA: TGTGCCAGCAGTTTTCGACTAGCAGCCACCGGGGAGCTGTTTTTT. It encodes CASSFRLAATGELFF.

This clone was counted between two and nine times. The chain combines TRBV6-1 with TRBJ1-2, with a tentative D call TRBD1 (5 bases). The V end lost 5 bases, the J end lost 7 bases, and 11 bases lay between the germline ends. Germline V CDR1 and CDR2: MNHNS, SASEGT. The CDR3 spans 12 residues. The CDR3 loop is CASSPMGVGYTF. DNA for the CDR3: TGTGCCAGCAGTCCCATGGGGGTTGGCTACACCTTC.

This chain connects TRBV5-4 to TRBJ1-2; the match to TRBD1 covers 8 bases. Germline V CDR1 and CDR2: SGHNT, YYREEE (reference sequence). This CDR3 comprises 14 residues. Trimming removed 0 bases from V and 7 bases from J; junction bases left unmatched: 5. The CDR3 is CASSLGQGAGGYTF. The CDR3 DNA sequence: TGTGCCAGCAGCTTGGGTCAGGGGGCGGGTGGCTACACCTTC. Full variable domain (rest looked up from reference TRBV5-4 and TRBJ1-2): ETGVTQSPTHLIKTRGQQVTLRCSSQSGHNTVSWYQQALGQGPQFIFQYYREEENGRGNFPPRFSGLQFPNYSSELNVNALELDDSALYLCASSLGQGAGGYTFGSGTRLTVV.

On this clone: One end of the junction is discordant with germline, which a read error may explain. The rearrangement joins TRBV6-6 to TRBJ1-1, with D possibly matching TRBD1 (5 bases). Per germline, CDR1 MNHNY and CDR2 SVGAGI (reference sequence). The CDR3 is 12 amino acids. The CDR3 spells CASGYGAGAAFF. DNA for the CDR3: TGTGCCAGCGGTTACGGTGCTGGGGCAGCTTTCTTT.

The chain joins TRBV10-2 to TRBJ1-6; D is uncertain. Germline V lookup: CDR1 WSHSY, CDR2 SAAADI. The V and J ends lost 0 bases and 8 bases respectively, with 5 bases between them. The CDR3 spans 13 residues. In DNA, the CDR3 is TGCGCCAGCAGTGAGTCCCCAGATTCACCCCTCCACTTT. Its protein product is CASSESPDSPLHF.

As for this clone: The junction departs from the called germline gene at one end, perhaps through a read error. The chain has TRBV12-3 or TRBV12-4 and TRBJ1-1; a possible D gene is TRBD1 (6 bases). CDR3 length: 12 amino acids. For the CDR3, the DNA is TGTGCCAGCAGTTTCAGGGGTACGGAAGCTATCTTT. This codes for CASSFRGTEAIF.

The chain couples TRBV4-1 to TRBJ2-7; TRBD1 aligns across 10 bases. The junction had 6 bases not matched to a gene; V was cut back by 1 base and J by 3 bases. There are 16 residues in the CDR3. Germline V gene sequence: CDR1 MGHRA, CDR2 YSYEKL. This CDR3 is CASSQATGTGDYEQYF. In DNA form, the CDR3 reads TGCGCCAGCAGCCAAGCCACCGGGACAGGGGACTACGAGCAGTACTTC.

This clone was seen more than once but under ten times. The J gene is TRBJ1-1, the V gene TRBV6-5; no reliable D call. The germline gives CDR1 MNHEY, CDR2 SVGAGI. The CDR3 sequence is 13 residues long. The V end was cut by 4 bases, the J end by 2 bases, with 8 bases between. CDR3 amino acids: CASSFTVNTEAFF. In nucleotides, the CDR3 is TGTGCCAGCAGTTTTACAGTCAACACTGAAGCTTTCTTT.

In nucleotides, the CDR3 is TGTGCCTGGAGCGGTAGCGGGAGGGGGGCAGATACGCAGTATTTT. Residues: CAWSGSGRGADTQYF. The J gene is TRBJ2-3, the V gene TRBV30; TRBD2 matches at 11 bases. The germline gives CDR1 GTSNPN, CDR2 SVGIG (reference sequence). This CDR3 is built from 15 residues. Losses at the gene ends were 3 bases for V and 4 bases for J; bases not matched to a gene: 6.

V usage is TRBV10-3 and J usage is TRBJ2-7, with 12 bases aligning to TRBD2. V shed 7 bases and J 5 bases; nucleotides not matched to a gene: 6. The CDR3 length is 14 residues. Germline V gives CDR1 ENHRY, CDR2 SYGVKD. The CDR3 loop is CAIIWTSGDNEQYF. In DNA, the CDR3 is TGTGCCATCATATGGACTAGCGGGGACAACGAGCAGTACTTC.

This clone was seen more than once but under ten times. This chain uses TRBV6-1 with TRBJ2-5, with TRBD2 matching over 12 bases. V shed 5 bases and J 5 bases; nucleotides not matched to a gene: 6. Per the germline V gene, CDR1 is MNHNS and CDR2 is SASEGT. The CDR3 covers 15 residues. In nucleotides, the CDR3 is TGTGCCAGCAGTTCCGGGACTAGCGGGCGGGAGACCCAGTACTTC. The encoded protein is CASSSGTSGRETQYF.

The sample holds a few counts of this clone. J is TRBJ2-7 and V is TRBV5-6, with 7 bases identical to TRBD1. The CDR3 is 14 residues long. The germline V gene has CDR1 SGHDT and CDR2 YYEEEE. The J segment lost 7 bases and the V segment lost 2 bases, leaving 9 bases of the junction unmatched. In DNA form, the CDR3 reads TGTGCCAGCAGCTTAACAGGGGAATCTCGGGAGCAGTACTTC. Encoded protein: CASSLTGESREQYF.

This clone has more than one count but fewer than ten. The genes are TRBV11-3 and TRBJ2-3; 11 bases align to TRBD2. Germline V lookup: CDR1 SGHNT, CDR2 YENEEA. The CDR3 covers 14 residues. The J segment lost 5 bases and the V segment lost 3 bases, leaving 1 base of the junction unmatched. Here the CDR3 reads CASSLTSGEDTQYF. DNA of the CDR3: TGTGCCAGCAGCTTGACTAGCGGGGAAGATACGCAGTATTTT.

The chain has TRBV20-1 and TRBJ2-1; 8 nucleotides agree with TRBD2. The CDR3 totals 13 residues. CDR1 is DFQATT and CDR2 is SNEGSKA in the germline V gene (reference sequence). V was pared by 6 bases and J by 9 bases, with 10 bases of the junction left unmatched. CDR3 sequence: CSARTSNWGEQFF. As DNA, the CDR3 is TGCAGTGCCCGGACTAGCAACTGGGGTGAGCAGTTCTTC.

This clone is termed medium-sized (0.01 to 0.1%). The chain uses TRBV5-1 and TRBJ2-2; D perhaps matches TRBD2 (6 bases). The CDR3 is 16 amino acids. Trimming left V 4 bases short and J 5 bases short, with 18 bases between. From germline, CDR1 is SGHRS and CDR2 YFSETQ. The chain's CDR3 is CASSRGGTLGTGELFF. The DNA of the CDR3 is TGCGCCAGCAGCCGGGGAGGAACTCTGGGGACCGGGGAGCTGTTTTTT.

This clone was seen more than once but under ten times. The V gene is TRBV6-1, the J gene TRBJ1-5; D possibly corresponds to TRBD1 (5 bases). The CDR3 sequence is 12 residues long. Between the trimmed V and J ends, which lost 8 bases and 7 bases, there was a span of 12 bases. The V gene's germline CDR1 is MNHNS and CDR2 SASEGT. CDR3 sequence reads: CASHSGGQPQHF. The CDR3 DNA follows: TGTGCCAGCCACAGCGGGGGGCAGCCCCAGCATTTT.

This chain uses TRBV28 with TRBJ2-5; D may match TRBD1 or TRBD2 (6 bases each). Trimming took off 8 bases at V and 3 bases at J, with 13 bases between the two ends. Germline V gives CDR1 MDHEN, CDR2 SYDVKM. The CDR3 has 13 amino acids. The CDR3 region is CASVPGAKETQYF. The CDR3 DNA reads as TGTGCCAGCGTACCGGGGGCAAAAGAGACCCAGTACTTC.

The chain links TRBV27 to TRBJ2-2, with 12 bases matching TRBD1. CDR3 size: 19 residues. The ends lost 4 bases at V and 7 bases at J; junction bases unmatched: 16. CDR1 and CDR2 from the germline V gene are MNHEY and SMNVEV (reference sequence). CDR3 region: CASSWSRTMGTGGNGELFF. Written as DNA, the CDR3 is TGTGCCAGCAGTTGGTCACGGACCATGGGGACAGGGGGCAACGGGGAGCTGTTTTTT.

In this sample, this clone turned up a few times. The chain uses TRBV2 and TRBJ1-5; no firm D call. Per germline, CDR1 SNHLY and CDR2 FYNNEI. This CDR3 contains 13 residues. Trimming cost V 6 bases and J 6 bases, with 12 bases left between them. Here the CDR3 reads CASREGGSQPQHF. The CDR3 nucleotides read TGTGCCAGCAGAGAGGGTGGGAGTCAGCCCCAGCATTTT.

This chain joins TRBV7-3 and TRBJ1-5; TRBD1 agrees at 9 bases. This CDR3 has 18 residues. Trimming removed 1 base from V and 0 bases from J; junction bases left unmatched: 7. CDR1 is SGHTA, CDR2 FQGTGA, per germline. DNA of the CDR3: TGTGCCAGCAGCTTAATCACAGGGGGCATTTATAGCAATCAGCCCCAGCATTTT. Encoded protein: CASSLITGGIYSNQPQHF.

This clone appeared a few times. This chain joins TRBV28 and TRBJ1-3, with no clear D. Trimming left V 4 bases short and J 0 bases short, with 13 bases between. CDR3 length: 16 amino acids. The germline gives CDR1 MDHEN, CDR2 SYDVKM. The CDR3 loop is CASSSYDLSSGNTIYF. CDR3 DNA: TGTGCCAGCAGTTCCTATGACCTGAGCTCTGGAAACACCATATATTTT.

This clone is labeled large. The chain links TRBV5-1 to TRBJ1-5; D is uncertain. The CDR3 is made up of 15 amino acids. The V gene lost 0 bases and the J gene lost 6 bases, with 13 bases spanning the gap. The V gene's germline CDR1 is SGHRS and CDR2 YFSETQ. DNA of the CDR3: TGCGCCAGCAGCTTGGGAGGTTCGGTTTCTCAGCCCCAGCATTTT. Translated: CASSLGGSVSQPQHF.